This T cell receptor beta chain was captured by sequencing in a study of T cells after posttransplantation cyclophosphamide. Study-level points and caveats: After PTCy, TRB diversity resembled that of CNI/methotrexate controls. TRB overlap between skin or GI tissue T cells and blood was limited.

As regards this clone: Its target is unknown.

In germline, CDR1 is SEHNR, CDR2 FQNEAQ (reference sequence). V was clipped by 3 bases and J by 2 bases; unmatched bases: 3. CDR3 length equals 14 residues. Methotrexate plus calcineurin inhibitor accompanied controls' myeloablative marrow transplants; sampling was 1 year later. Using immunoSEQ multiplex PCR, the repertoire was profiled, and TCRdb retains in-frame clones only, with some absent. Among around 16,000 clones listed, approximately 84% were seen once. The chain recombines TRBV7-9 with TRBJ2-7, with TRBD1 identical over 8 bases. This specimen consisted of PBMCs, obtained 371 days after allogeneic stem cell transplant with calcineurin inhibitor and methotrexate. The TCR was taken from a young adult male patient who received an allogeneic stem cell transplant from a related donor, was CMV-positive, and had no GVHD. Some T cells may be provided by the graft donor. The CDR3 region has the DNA TGTGCCAGCAGCTTCGGACAGGGTACCTACGAGCAGTACTTC. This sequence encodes CASSFGQGTYEQYF.